This paragraph reports one T cell receptor (beta chain). No antigen is known for it. Sequenced by immunoSEQ multiplex PCR; TCRdb stores in-frame clones only, minus some. The sample holds 45,000 or so clones, roughly 89% seen once. The data derive from a study of CD4+ T cells in melanoma. General study results and limits: A reported correlation linked neoantigen-specific CD4+ T cells to CD8+, macrophage and B cell function. In melanoma, neoantigen-specific CD4+ T cells reportedly differed in differentiation state.

This sequence originates from a human donor with melanoma. Sequencing was done on a sample of peripheral blood.

The CDR3 bases are TGTGCCAGCAGCGTAGGACCGAACACTGAAGCTTTCTTT. Its translation is CASSVGPNTEAFF. The chain combines TRBV9 with TRBJ1-1, with D unresolved. The CDR3 has 13 residues. The ends were cut back, 0 bases at V and 1 base at J, with 4 bases in the middle. Germline CDR1 and CDR2: SGDLS and YYNGEE.